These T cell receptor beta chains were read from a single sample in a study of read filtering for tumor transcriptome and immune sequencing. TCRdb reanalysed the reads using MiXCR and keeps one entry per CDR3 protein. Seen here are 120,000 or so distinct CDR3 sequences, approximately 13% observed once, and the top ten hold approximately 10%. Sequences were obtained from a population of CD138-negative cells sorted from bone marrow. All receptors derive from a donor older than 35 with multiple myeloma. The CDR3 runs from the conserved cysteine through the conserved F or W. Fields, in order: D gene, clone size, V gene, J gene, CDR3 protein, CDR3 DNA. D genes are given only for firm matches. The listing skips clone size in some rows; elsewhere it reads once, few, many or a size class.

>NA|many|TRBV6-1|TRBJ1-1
CASSPPGALTEAFF
TGTGCCAGCAGCCCCCCTGGGGCCCTCACTGAAGCTTTCTTT
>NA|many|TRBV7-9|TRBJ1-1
CASTIREAAEAFF
TGTGCCAGCACCATAAGGGAGGCTGCTGAAGCTTTCTTT
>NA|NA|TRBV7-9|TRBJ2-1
CAGSPPGAYNEQFF
TGTGCCGGCAGCCCCCCCGGGGCCTACAATGAGCAGTTCTTC
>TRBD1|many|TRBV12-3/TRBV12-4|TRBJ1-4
CASSQTGGEEKLFF
TGTGCCAGCAGCCAGACAGGGGGCGAGGAAAAACTGTTTTTT
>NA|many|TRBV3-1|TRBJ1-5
CASSPGRANQPQHF
TGTGCCAGCAGCCCCGGAAGGGCTAATCAGCCCCAGCATTTT
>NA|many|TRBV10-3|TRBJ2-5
CAISVPDQETQYF
TGTGCCATCAGTGTACCGGACCAAGAGACCCAGTACTTC
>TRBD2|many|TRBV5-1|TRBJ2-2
CASSRGGDPLTGELFF
TGCGCCAGCAGCCGGGGGGGGGACCCCCTGACCGGGGAGCTGTTTTTT
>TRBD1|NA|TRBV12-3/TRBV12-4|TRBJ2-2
CASSPNRGPGELFF
TGTGCCAGCAGTCCCAACAGGGGGCCCGGGGAGCTGTTTTTT
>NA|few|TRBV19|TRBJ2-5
CASSRGMDETQYF
TGTGCCAGTAGCCGGGGAATGGACGAGACCCAGTACTTC
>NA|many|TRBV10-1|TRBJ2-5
CASSGQVQETQYF
TGCGCCAGCAGTGGACAGGTCCAAGAGACCCAGTACTTC
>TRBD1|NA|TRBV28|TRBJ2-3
CVSRGQHSTDTQYF
TGTGTCAGCAGGGGACAGCACTCAACAGATACGCAGTATTTT
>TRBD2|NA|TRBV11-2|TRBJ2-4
CASSLDGTRGIQYF
TGTGCCAGCAGCTTAGATGGGACTAGAGGCATTCAGTACTTC
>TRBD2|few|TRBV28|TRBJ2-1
CASRSGNENEQFF
TGTGCCAGCAGGAGCGGGAATGAAAATGAGCAGTTCTTC
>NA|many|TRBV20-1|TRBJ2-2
CSATPGQATGELFF
TGCAGTGCTACTCCGGGACAAGCCACCGGGGAGCTGTTTTTT
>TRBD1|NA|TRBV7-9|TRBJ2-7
CASSSTGTVRYEQYF
TGTGCCAGCAGCTCCACCGGGACAGTTCGCTACGAGCAGTACTTC
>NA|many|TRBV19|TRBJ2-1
CASSFEAAGGLQFF
TGTGCCAGTAGTTTTGAGGCAGCCGGTGGGTTGCAGTTCTTC
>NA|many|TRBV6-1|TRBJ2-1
CASSSRDGYNEQFF
TGTGCCAGCAGCTCCCGGGACGGCTACAATGAGCAGTTCTTC
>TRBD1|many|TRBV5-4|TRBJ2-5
CASSSGRQGMGETQYF
TGTGCCAGCAGCTCCGGGCGACAGGGAATGGGAGAGACCCAGTACTTC
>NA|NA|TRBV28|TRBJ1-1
CASTPQRDAFRAFF
TGTGCCAGCACCCCTCAACGGGACGCCTTTCGGGCTTTCTTT
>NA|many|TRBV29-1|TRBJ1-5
CSVGGGGGYNQPQHF
TGCAGCGTTGGTGGAGGAGGGGGGTATAATCAGCCCCAGCATTTT
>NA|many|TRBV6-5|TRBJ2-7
CASSYSLGTGSSEQYF
TGTGCCAGCAGTTACTCTCTCGGAACAGGGAGTAGCGAGCAGTACTTC
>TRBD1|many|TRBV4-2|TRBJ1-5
CASSPGTAGAPNQPQHF
TGTGCCAGCAGCCCGGGGACAGCCGGGGCCCCCAATCAGCCCCAGCATTTT
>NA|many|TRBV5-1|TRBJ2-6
CASSLDGSGANVLTF
TGCGCCAGCAGCTTGGATGGGTCTGGGGCCAACGTCCTGACTTTC
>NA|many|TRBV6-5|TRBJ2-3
CASSYKGTSTDTQYF
TGTGCCAGCAGTTACAAGGGAACTAGCACAGATACGCAGTATTTT
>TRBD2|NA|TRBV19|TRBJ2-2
CASRGLADYTGELFF
TGTGCCAGTAGGGGACTAGCGGATTACACCGGGGAGCTGTTTTTT
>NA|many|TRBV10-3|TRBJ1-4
CAISAQAQIPKLFF
TGTGCCATCAGTGCGCAGGCCCAAATTCCGAAACTGTTTTTT
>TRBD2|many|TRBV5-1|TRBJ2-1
CASSLRREANNEQFF
TGCGCCAGCAGCTTGCGGCGGGAGGCAAACAATGAGCAGTTCTTC
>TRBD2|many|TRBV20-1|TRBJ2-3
CSAARASGLTDTQYF
TGCAGTGCCGCCCGCGCTAGCGGTCTTACAGATACGCAGTATTTT
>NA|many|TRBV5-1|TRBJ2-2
CASSLDIAVNTGELFF
TGCGCCAGCAGCCTCGACATAGCAGTAAACACCGGGGAGCTGTTTTTT
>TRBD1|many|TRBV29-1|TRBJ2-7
CSASRDSGEQYF
TGCAGCGCCTCCCGGGACAGTGGAGAGCAGTACTTC
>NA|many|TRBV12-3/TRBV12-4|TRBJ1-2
CASTSQGIYGYTF
TGTGCCAGCACCTCCCAGGGAATCTATGGCTACACCTTC
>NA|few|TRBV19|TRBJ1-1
CASSSRQVGNTEAFF
TGTGCCAGTAGTAGCAGACAAGTTGGGAACACTGAAGCTTTCTTT
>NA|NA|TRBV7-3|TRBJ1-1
CASSGQTIPNTEAFF
TGTGCCAGCAGCGGGCAGACGATTCCGAACACTGAAGCTTTCTTT
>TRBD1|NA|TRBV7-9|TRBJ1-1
CASSLDRDSEDFF
TGTGCCAGCAGCTTAGACCGGGACAGTGAAGATTTCTTT
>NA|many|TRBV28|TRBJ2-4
CASSLRISSRGRSNKNIQYF
TGTGCCAGCAGTTTACGTATATCTAGTAGGGGACGGTCCAACAAAAACATTCAGTACTTC
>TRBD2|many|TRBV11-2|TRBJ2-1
CATDKTGLDYNEQFF
TGTGCCACCGATAAAACGGGACTAGACTACAATGAGCAGTTCTTC
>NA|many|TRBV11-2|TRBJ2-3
CASSLADTQYF
TGTGCCAGCAGCTTGGCCGATACGCAGTATTTT
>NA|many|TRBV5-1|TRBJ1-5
CASSLGGSSNQPQHF
TGCGCCAGCAGCTTGGGAGGAAGTAGCAATCAGCCCCAGCATTTT
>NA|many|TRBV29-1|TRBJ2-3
CSVGQGLADTQYF
TGCAGCGTAGGACAAGGGTTGGCGGATACGCAGTATTTT
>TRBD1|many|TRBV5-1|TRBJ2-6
CASSPDRGRALSGANVLTF
TGCGCCAGCAGCCCGGACAGGGGGCGGGCGCTCTCTGGGGCCAACGTCCTGACTTTC
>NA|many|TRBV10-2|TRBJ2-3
CASNHNPTDTQYF
TGCGCCAGCAATCATAATCCCACAGATACGCAGTATTTT
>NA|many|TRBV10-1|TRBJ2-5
CASSEGWGETQYF
TGCGCCAGCAGTGAAGGATGGGGTGAGACCCAGTACTTC
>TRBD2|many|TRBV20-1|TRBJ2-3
CSASRAGEGTDTQYF
TGCAGTGCCTCCCGGGCGGGAGAGGGAACAGATACGCAGTATTTT
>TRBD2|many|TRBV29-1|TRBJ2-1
CSFTSGGAHEQFF
TGCAGCTTCACTAGCGGGGGGGCACATGAGCAGTTCTTC
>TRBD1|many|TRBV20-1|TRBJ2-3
CSARQGAYFTDTQYF
TGCAGTGCTAGACAGGGGGCGTACTTTACAGATACGCAGTATTTT
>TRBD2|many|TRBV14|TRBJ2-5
CASSQDRLAGNLETQYF
TGTGCCAGCAGCCAAGATCGCCTAGCGGGAAATCTGGAGACCCAGTACTTC
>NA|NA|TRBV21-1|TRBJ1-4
CASSSRDRDNEKLFF
TGTGCCAGCAGCAGCCGGGACAGGGATAATGAAAAACTGTTTTTT
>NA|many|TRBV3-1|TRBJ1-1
CASSRATEAFF
TGTGCCAGCAGCCGGGCGACTGAAGCTTTCTTT
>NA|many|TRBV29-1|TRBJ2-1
CSVEGLHNEQFF
TGCAGCGTTGAAGGGCTACACAATGAGCAGTTCTTC
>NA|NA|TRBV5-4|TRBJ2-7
CASSPGSDGVSYEQYF
TGTGCCAGCAGCCCAGGGTCGGACGGAGTCTCCTACGAGCAGTACTTC
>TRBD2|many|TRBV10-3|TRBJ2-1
CAIRGRELAHNEQFF
TGTGCCATCAGGGGGAGGGAGCTGGCCCACAATGAGCAGTTCTTC
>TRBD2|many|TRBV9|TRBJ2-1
CASSVDLREMQFF
TGTGCCAGCAGCGTAGATCTGCGGGAGATGCAGTTCTTC
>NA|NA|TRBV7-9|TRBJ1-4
CDSSPGRINEKLFF
TGTGACAGCAGCCCGGGACGGATCAATGAAAAACTGTTTTTT
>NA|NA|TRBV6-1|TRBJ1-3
CASSEWSPDSGNTIYF
TGTGCCAGCAGTGAATGGTCCCCCGACTCTGGAAACACCATATATTTT
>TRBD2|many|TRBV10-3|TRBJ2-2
CAIRTGTSANTGELFF
TGTGCCATCAGAACCGGGACTAGCGCCAACACCGGGGAGCTGTTTTTT
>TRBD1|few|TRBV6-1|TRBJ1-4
CASSEALAGTGSEKLFF
TGTGCCAGCAGTGAAGCCCTAGCCGGGACAGGGTCGGAAAAACTGTTTTTT
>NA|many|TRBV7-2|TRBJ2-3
CASSAGLGHADTQYF
TGTGCCAGCAGTGCGGGGCTAGGGCACGCAGATACGCAGTATTTT
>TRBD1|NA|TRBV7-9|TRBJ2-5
CASSPSPGQGQETQYF
TGTGCCAGCAGCCCGTCCCCGGGACAGGGACAAGAGACCCAGTACTTC
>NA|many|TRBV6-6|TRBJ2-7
CASSYSLATYEQYF
TGTGCCAGCAGTTACTCCTTGGCGACCTACGAGCAGTACTTC